These 11 T cell receptor beta chains were sequenced from one sample in a study of control samples from healthy donors and cancer patients. Libraries were prepared by immunoSEQ multiplex PCR; TCRdb keeps only in-frame clonotypes and omits some of them. The sample holds under 200,000 clones; more than 85% are singletons and the top ten take less than 0.75%. The specimen was blood. These receptors were taken from a woman under 40 in good health.

The gene calls are TRBV7-2 and TRBJ1-5, with D tentatively TRBD1 (5 bases). CDR3 length: 14 amino acids. V lost 0 bases and J 4 bases, leaving 7 bases between the germline ends. Germline lookup yields CDR1 SGHTA and CDR2 FQGNSA. In DNA, the CDR3 is TGTGCCAGCAGCTTAGCTGGGGGGAATCAGCCCCAGCATTTT. As protein: CASSLAGGNQPQHF. Together with reference TRBV7-2 and TRBJ1-5, the CDR3 gives the full variable domain: GAGVSQSPSNKVTEKGKDVELRCDPISGHTALYWYRQSLGQGLEFLIYFQGNSAPDKSGLPSDRFSAERTGGSVSTLTIQRTQQEDSAVYLCASSLAGGNQPQHFGDGTRLSIL.

The CDR3 spells CATSRDGGSGANVLTF. CDR3 DNA sequence: TGTGCCACCAGCAGAGATGGGGGCTCTGGGGCCAACGTCCTGACTTTC. This chain connects TRBV15 to TRBJ2-6, with D perhaps given as TRBD1 or TRBD2 (5 bases each). This CDR3 is 16 amino acids long. Trimming removed 0 bases from V and 0 bases from J, with 6 bases in between. Per germline, CDR1 LNHNV and CDR2 YYDKDF (reference sequence).

The rearrangement joins TRBV19 to TRBJ2-7; 9 nucleotides align to TRBD2. This CDR3 contains 14 residues. Trimming removed 4 bases from V and 5 bases from J; junction bases left unmatched: 6. The germline V gene encodes CDR1 LNHDA and CDR2 SQIVND (reference sequence). The CDR3 here is CASSNSGSRDEQYF. CDR3 bases: TGTGCCAGTAGTAATAGCGGGAGTAGGGACGAGCAGTACTTC.

J is TRBJ2-2 and V is TRBV10-3; D call uncertain. V dropped 10 bases and J dropped 2 bases, with 14 bases sitting between them. The CDR3 loop spans 14 amino acids. The V gene's germline CDR1 is ENHRY and CDR2 SYGVKD. The chain's CDR3 is CATILSINTGELFF. In DNA form, the CDR3 reads TGTGCCACCATCCTTTCCATAAACACCGGGGAGCTGTTTTTT.

The J gene is TRBJ1-5, the V gene TRBV6-5; D gene ambiguous. Trimming took off 7 bases at V and 2 bases at J, with 15 bases between the two ends. Germline values: CDR1 MNHEY, CDR2 SVGAGI. The CDR3 length is 15 residues. CDR3 sequence: CASTSAGMGNQPQHF. The CDR3 nucleotides are TGTGCCAGCACCTCGGCGGGCATGGGCAATCAGCCCCAGCATTTT.

This clone showed up just once. This CDR3 reads CASSSSGQGTYGYTF. In nucleotides, the CDR3 is TGTGCCAGCAGCTCCTCGGGACAGGGAACCTATGGCTACACCTTC. The chain links TRBV5-5 to TRBJ1-2, with 9 positions matching TRBD1. This CDR3 spans 15 amino acids. J gave up 4 bases and V 3 bases, and 7 bases lay outside the gene matches. Germline V gene sequence: CDR1 SGHKS, CDR2 YYEKEE (reference sequence).

The rearrangement uses TRBV2 and TRBJ2-5; TRBD2 might be the D (5 bases). Trimming took off 1 base at V and 8 bases at J, with 11 bases between the two ends. Germline V gives CDR1 SNHLY, CDR2 FYNNEI. The CDR3 is 13 residues long. The CDR3 bases are TGTGCCAGCAGTGAAGTCGGGGAACAAACCCAGTACTTC. Amino acid sequence: CASSEVGEQTQYF. Looking up the rest from reference TRBV2 and TRBJ2-5 gives the full variable domain: EPEVTQTPSHQVTQMGQEVILRCVPISNHLYFYWYRQILGQKVEFLVSFYNNEISEKSEIFDDQFSVERPDGSNFTLKIRSTKLEDSAMYFCASSEVGEQTQYFGPGTRLLVL.

The DNA of the CDR3 is TGCGCCAGCACTCCAGGGGCTGACACAGATACGCAGTATTTT. Protein product: CASTPGADTDTQYF. The rearrangement joins TRBV5-1 to TRBJ2-3; weak D call: TRBD1 (6 bases). From germline, CDR1 is SGHRS and CDR2 YFSETQ. This CDR3 contains 14 residues. V was trimmed by 6 bases and J by 2 bases, leaving 13 bases between them.

The rearrangement joins TRBV7-6 to TRBJ2-7; perhaps TRBD1 as D (6 bases). This CDR3 spans 16 amino acids. V lost 1 base and J 2 bases, leaving 15 bases between the germline ends. Per germline, CDR1 SGHVS and CDR2 FNYEAQ. The CDR3 nucleotides are TGTGCCAGCAGCTTAGGGTCGCGACAGGCAACCTACGAGCAGTACTTC. Its translation: CASSLGSRQATYEQYF.

The chain combines TRBV12-3 or TRBV12-4 with TRBJ2-7; D uncertain. This CDR3 is built from 11 residues. The V end was cut by 4 bases, the J end by 6 bases, with 7 bases between. The CDR3 protein is CASSSGPEQYF. The CDR3 DNA reads as TGTGCCAGCAGTTCCGGACCCGAGCAGTACTTC.

This clone has just a few counts. The chain joins TRBV7-9 to TRBJ2-1, with TRBD2 matching over 12 bases. J was trimmed by 14 bases and V by 5 bases; bases with no gene match: 16. The CDR3 sequence is 16 residues long. Germline lookup yields CDR1 SEHNR and CDR2 FQNEAQ (reference sequence). The chain's CDR3 is CASSASLAGGLIPEFF. The DNA for the CDR3 is TGTGCCAGCAGCGCCAGCCTAGCGGGAGGGCTAATACCGGAGTTCTTC. The entire variable domain, with the rest obtained from reference TRBV7-9 and TRBJ2-1, is as follows: DTGVSQNPRHKITKRGQNVTFRCDPISEHNRLYWYRQTLGQGPEFLTYFQNEAQLEKSRLLSDRFSAERPKGSFSTLEIQRTEQGDSAMYLCASSASLAGGLIPEFFGPGTRLTVL.